A single sample gave rise to the 11 T cell receptor beta chains below, sequenced in a study of a mutant IDH1 vaccine in newly diagnosed glioma. Noted time point: baseline, week 1 (first vaccination visit). The treatment was: pre-vaccination baseline after standard-of-care therapy. Method: immunoSEQ multiplex PCR; TCRdb's copy keeps in-frame clones and lacks some. The sample yields 20,000 to 25,000 clones, approximately 85% seen once. The source was PBMCs, collected from a glioma patient treated with radiotherapy, temozolomide or both. All receptors come from a man aged 40-55 years with glioma.

The chain is built from TRBV5-6 and TRBJ2-5; TRBD2 might be the D (6 bases). The V and J ends lost 3 bases and 0 bases respectively, with 9 bases between them. The germline V gene encodes CDR1 SGHDT and CDR2 YYEEEE. The CDR3 is made up of 14 amino acids. CDR3 coding DNA: TGTGCCAGCAGCTGGGCGGGGAACCAAGAGACCCAGTACTTC. Translating gives CASSWAGNQETQYF.

The V gene is TRBV5-8, the J gene TRBJ1-1; D is possibly TRBD1 (5 bases). This CDR3 is built from 14 residues. V lost 4 bases and J lost 1, with 11 bases in between. Per the germline V gene, CDR1 is SGHTS and CDR2 is YDEGEE. The CDR3: CASSRQLGNTEAFF. The CDR3 DNA sequence: TGTGCCAGCAGCCGACAGCTCGGGAACACTGAAGCTTTCTTT.

CDR3 coding DNA: TGTGCCAGCAAAAGTGGGGGGGGTAATACGCAGTATTTT. This sequence encodes CASKSGGGNTQYF. The chain carries TRBV2 and TRBJ2-3; 7 bases are a match to TRBD2. The CDR3 length is 13 residues. Germline loops: CDR1 SNHLY, CDR2 FYNNEI. The V gene end was trimmed by 7 bases and the J gene end by 7 bases; junction bases not matched to a gene: 8.

V gene TRBV19 combines with J gene TRBJ1-1; TRBD1 might be the D (6 bases). V was shortened by 5 bases and J by 0 bases, with 13 bases between the two germline ends. CDR1 is LNHDA and CDR2 is SQIVND in the germline V gene (reference sequence). The CDR3 is made up of 15 amino acids. The CDR3 here is CASSPNRVVNTEAFF. CDR3 DNA sequence: TGTGCCAGTAGTCCTAACAGGGTGGTGAACACTGAAGCTTTCTTT. The variable domain in full, with the rest retrieved from reference TRBV19 and TRBJ1-1, is DGGITQSPKYLFRKEGQNVTLSCEQNLNHDAMYWYRQDPGQGLRLIYYSQIVNDFQKGDIAEGYSVSREKKESFPLTVTSAQKNPTAFYLCASSPNRVVNTEAFFGQGTRLTVV.

This chain joins TRBV2 and TRBJ2-2; D gene uncertain. The V and J ends lost 4 bases and 5 bases respectively, with 11 bases between them. The CDR3 is 14 amino acids. The germline gives CDR1 SNHLY, CDR2 FYNNEI. The CDR3 DNA reads TGTGCCAGCAGTGTCGCTCGGGCAACCGGGGAGCTGTTTTTT. Encoded protein: CASSVARATGELFF. Together with reference TRBV2 and TRBJ2-2, the CDR3 gives the full variable domain: EPEVTQTPSHQVTQMGQEVILRCVPISNHLYFYWYRQILGQKVEFLVSFYNNEISEKSEIFDDQFSVERPDGSNFTLKIRSTKLEDSAMYFCASSVARATGELFFGEGSRLTVL.

The genes are TRBV9 and TRBJ2-7; weak D call: TRBD1 (5 bases). Germline loops: CDR1 SGDLS, CDR2 YYNGEE. CDR3 length: 14 residues. Trimming left V 4 bases short and J 4 bases short, with 15 bases between. CDR3 nucleotides: TGTGCCAGCAGCTCCGCCCTGGACACTTACGAGCAGTACTTC. Its protein product is CASSSALDTYEQYF. The full variable domain, rest sourced from reference TRBV9 and TRBJ2-7, is DSGVTQTPKHLITATGQRVTLRCSPRSGDLSVYWYQQSLDQGLQFLIQYYNGEERAKGNILERFSAQQFPDLHSELNLSSLELGDSALYFCASSSALDTYEQYFGPGTRLTVT.

In its sample, this clone was seen a few times. V gene TRBV2 combines with J gene TRBJ1-2, with D perhaps TRBD1 (6 bases). Germline-derived CDR1 and CDR2 are SNHLY and FYNNEI. V was pared by 6 bases and J by 5 bases, with 25 bases between. This CDR3 has 17 residues. The chain's CDR3 is CASREFLIRGSSYGYTF. The DNA for the CDR3 is TGTGCCAGCAGAGAATTTTTAATCAGGGGCTCATCATATGGCTACACCTTC.

This chain connects TRBV13 to TRBJ1-3; D is perhaps TRBD1 (5 bases). V lost 1 base, J lost 4 bases, and 5 bases lay in between. The CDR3 is 13 residues long. Germline CDR1 is PRHDT and CDR2 is FYEKMQ (reference sequence). CDR3 sequence: CASSLAGGNTIYF. The CDR3 coding sequence is TGTGCCAGCAGCTTAGCAGGGGGAAACACCATATATTTT.

The rearrangement joins TRBV9 to TRBJ1-5; D is uncertain. CDR1 is SGDLS and CDR2 is YYNGEE in the germline V gene. V lost 6 bases to trimming and J lost 2 bases, with 12 bases between them. This CDR3 region has 14 residues. CDR3 DNA sequence: TGTGCCAGCACCAAAGCGGCCGGCAATCAGCCCCAGCATTTT. This sequence encodes CASTKAAGNQPQHF. Using reference TRBV9 and TRBJ1-5 for the parts outside the CDR3, the full variable domain is DSGVTQTPKHLITATGQRVTLRCSPRSGDLSVYWYQQSLDQGLQFLIQYYNGEERAKGNILERFSAQQFPDLHSELNLSSLELGDSALYFCASTKAAGNQPQHFGDGTRLSIL.

The chain uses TRBV7-2 and TRBJ2-3; D is unclear. Trimming took off 1 base at V and 4 bases at J, with 9 bases between the two ends. The CDR3 runs 14 residues. The germline V gene encodes CDR1 SGHTA and CDR2 FQGNSA. CDR3 nucleotides: TGTGCCAGCAGCTTAGTCCCCGAAGCAGATACGCAGTATTTT. Translation gives CASSLVPEADTQYF. Looking up the rest from reference TRBV7-2 and TRBJ2-3 gives the full variable domain: GAGVSQSPSNKVTEKGKDVELRCDPISGHTALYWYRQSLGQGLEFLIYFQGNSAPDKSGLPSDRFSAERTGGSVSTLTIQRTQQEDSAVYLCASSLVPEADTQYFGPGTRLTVL.

The V and J genes are TRBV6-1 and TRBJ1-1; D perhaps matches TRBD1 (6 bases). The CDR3 is 13 residues long. V was trimmed by 5 bases and J by 5 bases, leaving 12 bases between them. Germline V gene data show CDR1 as MNHNS and CDR2 as SASEGT. The CDR3 nucleotides read TGTGCCAGCAGTAGCGGGGGCCGGACTGAAGCTTTCTTT. Translated, it gives CASSSGGRTEAFF.